Listed below are T cell receptor beta chains from one sample, sequenced in a study of early T cells in non-severe SARS-CoV-2 infection. TCRdb re-analysed the 5' RACE reads in MiXCR, keeping a single row per CDR3 protein. The sample yields about 64,000 distinct CDR3 sequences, roughly 8.2% seen once. Sequenced material: whole blood, taken at baseline. The receptor set was obtained from an adult who was a healthcare worker with PCR-confirmed SARS-CoV-2 infection or an uninfected control (not recorded which). Each CDR3 is given with its conserved first and last residue. Fields, in order: V gene, CDR3 protein.

v_gene: TRBV13
CDR3aa: CASSLTREVYEQYF

v_gene: TRBV10-3
CDR3aa: CASGGVQNQPQHF

v_gene: TRBV11-2
CDR3aa: CASSSGQLNEKLFF

v_gene: TRBV30
CDR3aa: CAFGNEQFF

v_gene: TRBV6-2/TRBV6-3
CDR3aa: CASSTIAKNIQYF

v_gene: TRBV20-1
CDR3aa: CSARDLASGGSDTEAFF

v_gene: TRBV12-3/TRBV12-4
CDR3aa: CASSWGQGSGDEQFF

v_gene: TRBV12-3/TRBV12-4
CDR3aa: CASIQPPLEIKNIQYF

v_gene: TRBV18
CDR3aa: CASSEMMEGVGGYTF

v_gene: TRBV4-2
CDR3aa: CASSQDRDGGYGYTF

v_gene: TRBV12-3/TRBV12-4
CDR3aa: CASRPGLMGGYTF

v_gene: TRBV12-3/TRBV12-4
CDR3aa: CASSLSGQGSGANVLTF

v_gene: TRBV3-1
CDR3aa: CASSQGARGLGTEAFF

v_gene: TRBV20-1
CDR3aa: CSAAEFNEQFF

v_gene: TRBV5-6
CDR3aa: CASSLGDNSYEQYF

v_gene: TRBV12-3/TRBV12-4
CDR3aa: CVSSPGGGLFTDTQYF

v_gene: TRBV7-3
CDR3aa: CASRRAPDTGELFF

v_gene: TRBV7-9
CDR3aa: CASSLHNEQFF

v_gene: TRBV30
CDR3aa: CAWSEGRRLYGYTF

v_gene: TRBV7-8
CDR3aa: CASSLLAGSNTGELFF

v_gene: TRBV5-1
CDR3aa: CASSLVYGSAFF

v_gene: TRBV15
CDR3aa: CATSRELAGDNFDTGELFF

v_gene: TRBV7-3
CDR3aa: CASAKEEETGAWTGELFF

v_gene: TRBV4-3
CDR3aa: CASSQDPGRGTPSERIQYF

v_gene: TRBV2
CDR3aa: CASIMYQETQYF

v_gene: TRBV5-5
CDR3aa: CASSPLSVPGVTEAFF

v_gene: TRBV6-1
CDR3aa: CASSEGPGLAGEQYF

v_gene: TRBV4-1
CDR3aa: CASSPRLSQLTSSYEQYF

v_gene: TRBV6-1
CDR3aa: CASSTWTGWNEQFF

v_gene: TRBV5-1
CDR3aa: CASSVTGGVDEQYF

v_gene: TRBV18
CDR3aa: CASSPDRMNTEAFF

v_gene: TRBV7-2
CDR3aa: CASSPRTASGNTIYF

v_gene: TRBV29-1
CDR3aa: CSVEGGIGTEAFF

v_gene: TRBV10-3
CDR3aa: CATSRDPDQPQHF

v_gene: TRBV7-6
CDR3aa: CASSQTPEGTQYF

v_gene: TRBV6-2/TRBV6-3
CDR3aa: CASSSGPDAFF

v_gene: TRBV5-6
CDR3aa: CASSLNGPNYGYTF

v_gene: TRBV29-1
CDR3aa: CSVEDEGMTDTQYF

v_gene: TRBV12-3/TRBV12-4
CDR3aa: CASSQHPTGSNTDTQYF

v_gene: TRBV7-3
CDR3aa: CASSPSGRTDTQYF

v_gene: TRBV12-3/TRBV12-4
CDR3aa: CASSFQRASTDTQYF

v_gene: TRBV7-9
CDR3aa: CASSLARSDEKLSF